Presented here are 9 T cell receptor beta chains from one specimen sequenced in a study of OX40 agonist ivuxolimab in advanced cancers. Profiling relied on immunoSEQ multiplex PCR, and the TCRdb table lists in-frame clones only, not all of them. The table lists 65,000 to 90,000 clones, approximately 78% of them singletons. This material consisted of CD4+ or CD8+ T cells sorted from blood, taken in a trial of the OX40 agonist ivuxolimab. The origin of the receptors is an adult with an advanced solid tumor such as melanoma, head and neck, liver or kidney cancer.

V and J are TRBV10-3 and TRBJ1-2, with 9 nucleotides matching TRBD1. There are 17 residues in the CDR3. V shed 2 bases, J shed 7 bases, and the junction held 14 bases outside the gene matches. In germline, CDR1 is ENHRY, CDR2 SYGVKD. The CDR3, as DNA: TGTGCCATCAGTGAGATGATGGGACAGGGATTCGGGCGTGGCTACACCTTC. Translation gives CAISEMMGQGFGRGYTF.

The chain combines TRBV28 with TRBJ1-1, with D maybe TRBD1 (6 bases). Germline lookup yields CDR1 MDHEN and CDR2 SYDVKM. The CDR3 loop spans 11 amino acids. With 4 bases removed from V and 10 bases from J, the gap between germline ends came to 10 bases. CDR3 sequence reads: CASSSPRGAFF. The CDR3 DNA sequence: TGTGCCAGCAGTTCCCCCAGGGGAGCTTTCTTT.

V gene TRBV28 combines with J gene TRBJ2-4; D not certain. In germline, CDR1 is MDHEN, CDR2 SYDVKM. This CDR3 has 17 amino acids. With 6 bases removed from V and 0 bases from J, the gap between germline ends came to 18 bases. CDR3 coding DNA: TGTGCCAGCAGGGGAATTGGGAACAACATAGCCAAAAACATTCAGTACTTC. Translating it yields CASRGIGNNIAKNIQYF. Looking up the rest from reference TRBV28 and TRBJ2-4 gives the full variable domain: DVKVTQSSRYLVKRTGEKVFLECVQDMDHENMFWYRQDPGLGLRLIYFSYDVKMKEKGDIPEGYSVSREKKERFSLILESASTNQTSMYLCASRGIGNNIAKNIQYFGAGTRLSVL.

The chain employs TRBV4-3 and TRBJ2-2; D gene uncertain. The germline gives CDR1 LGHNA, CDR2 YSLEER. There are 16 residues in the CDR3. The ends were cut back, 1 base at V and 5 bases at J, with 14 bases in the middle. The CDR3 here is CASSQGPSIETGELFF. CDR3 DNA sequence: TGCGCCAGCAGCCAAGGACCGAGTATCGAGACCGGGGAGCTGTTTTTT.

The chain employs TRBV5-1 and TRBJ1-1; D may be TRBD1 (6 bases). Germline CDR1 SGHRS, CDR2 YFSETQ. The CDR3 consists of 16 residues. Trimming took off 0 bases at V and 4 bases at J, with 16 bases between the two ends. The CDR3 spells CASSLANGGQLTEAFF. The CDR3 DNA reads TGCGCCAGCAGCTTGGCCAATGGGGGACAACTCACTGAAGCTTTCTTT.

The rearrangement uses TRBV4-1 and TRBJ2-3; either TRBD1 or TRBD2 may fit D (7 bases each). There are 17 residues in the CDR3. The germline V and J ends were trimmed by 1 base and 3 bases, with 17 bases remaining between them. Germline V gene data show CDR1 as MGHRA and CDR2 as YSYEKL. Written as DNA, the CDR3 is TGCGCCAGCAGCCAAGGTGGAGACAGGGAGGGTACAGATACGCAGTATTTT. Translation: CASSQGGDREGTDTQYF.

The J gene is TRBJ2-1, the V gene TRBV11-2; 9 bases line up with TRBD2. This CDR3 region has 18 residues. The ends lost 3 bases at V and 0 bases at J; junction bases unmatched: 9. The germline V gene has CDR1 SGHAT and CDR2 FQNNGV. The CDR3 protein is CASSFQGAGGSSYNEQFF. As DNA, the CDR3 is TGTGCCAGCAGCTTCCAAGGCGCGGGGGGGAGCTCCTACAATGAGCAGTTCTTC.

The rearrangement joins TRBV7-2 to TRBJ2-1, with TRBD2 matching over 13 bases. The CDR3 covers 16 residues. With 5 bases clipped from V and 2 bases from J, the junction kept 3 bases outside the gene matches. In germline, CDR1 is SGHTA, CDR2 FQGNSA. CDR3 region: CASSLTSGGAYNEQFF. The CDR3 DNA is TGTGCCAGCAGCCTCACTAGCGGGGGGGCCTACAATGAGCAGTTCTTC.

The rearrangement uses TRBV5-4 and TRBJ2-7; no clear D gene. Between the trimmed V and J ends, which lost 0 bases and 0 bases, there was a span of 4 bases. Germline CDR1 reads SGHNT; CDR2 reads YYREEE (reference sequence). The CDR3 loop spans 13 amino acids. CDR3 bases: TGTGCCAGCAGCTTGGAAAACTCCTACGAGCAGTACTTC. The encoded protein is CASSLENSYEQYF.